The T cell receptor (beta chain) described here comes from a study of cytomegalovirus exposure and HLA in healthy donors. Overall study findings and caveats: At a 0.05 false discovery rate, a later analysis found 18,000 or so TCR beta sequences to be associated with HLA alleles. Links to common viral pathogens appeared, in a later analysis, for several of the most significant clusters.

The germline gives CDR1 GTSNPN, CDR2 SVGIG (reference sequence). After removal of 1 base from V and 11 bases from J, the junction contained 4 bases not matched to a gene. The length of the CDR3 is 12 residues. Concerning this clone itself: Its antigen remains unidentified.

13 Jbeta primers and 60 Vbeta primers were used for the PCR. Clones were sequenced by immunoSEQ multiplex PCR, and TCRdb holds only the in-frame ones, with some missing. This table has about 130,000 clones, 74% appearing once. Sequencing was carried out using PBMCs. The V and J genes are TRBV30 and TRBJ1-5, with 8 bases matching TRBD1. The sequence derives from a male donor in good health and CMV-seronegative. The CDR3: CAWSGTGYSQHF. The CDR3 DNA follows: TGTGCCTGGAGTGGGACAGGGTATTCCCAGCATTTT.